This TCR beta chain emerged from a study of shared clonotypes between healthy human individuals. Deep-level settings were used for running the assay. Produced via immunoSEQ multiplex PCR; TCRdb's table is partial and in-frame only. The table includes 1,400,000 or so clones, roughly 98.5% detected once. The healthy adult donors were HIV-negative and reported no recent acute infections or vaccinations. Germline values: CDR1 SGDLS, CDR2 YYNGEE. V lost 0 bases and J lost 2, with 9 bases in between. The CDR3 consists of 15 residues. Concerning this clone: No antigen is known for it.

Study observations and caveats: The naive CD4 repertoires of several donors were compared, and around 5% of clonotypes were shared. An anticipated effect of sequencing depth on clonotype sharing among donors was recognized.

The TCR sequence derives from a man aged 30 to 45 in good health. Input material: naive CD4+ T cells sorted from blood. Subset here: CD45RA+ positively selected. This chain connects TRBV9 to TRBJ2-1; no definite D call. The CDR3 loop reads CASSVALDPYNEQFF. Written as DNA, the CDR3 is TGTGCCAGCAGCGTAGCGCTAGACCCCTACAATGAGCAGTTCTTC.